The source of this T cell receptor beta chain is a study of CD8 T cells in ankylosing spondylitis. TCRdb reprocessed the 5' RACE reads via MiXCR and lists one record per CDR3 protein. The sample includes around 150,000 distinct CDR3 sequences, roughly 6.6% of them seen just once. In this sample, this clonotype turned up many times. The sample consisted of blood, either unsorted or a sorted T cell fraction (not recorded which). This sequence was found in a female donor with ankylosing spondylitis or in good health (not recorded which).

CDR3 sequence reads: CASSSTVDYGYTF. The DNA for the CDR3 is TGTGCCAGCAGTTCGACAGTAGACTATGGCTACACCTTC. The chain employs TRBV7-9 and TRBJ1-2, with D maybe TRBD1 (5 bases). Germline V gene sequence: CDR1 SEHNR, CDR2 FQNEAQ (reference sequence). Trimming cost V 6 bases and J 3 bases, with 11 bases left between them. The length of the CDR3 is 13 residues. Supplemented by reference TRBV7-9 and TRBJ1-2, the full variable domain reads DTGVSQNPRHKITKRGQNVTFRCDPISEHNRLYWYRQTLGQGPEFLTYFQNEAQLEKSRLLSDRFSAERPKGSFSTLEIQRTEQGDSAMYLCASSSTVDYGYTFGSGTRLTVV.